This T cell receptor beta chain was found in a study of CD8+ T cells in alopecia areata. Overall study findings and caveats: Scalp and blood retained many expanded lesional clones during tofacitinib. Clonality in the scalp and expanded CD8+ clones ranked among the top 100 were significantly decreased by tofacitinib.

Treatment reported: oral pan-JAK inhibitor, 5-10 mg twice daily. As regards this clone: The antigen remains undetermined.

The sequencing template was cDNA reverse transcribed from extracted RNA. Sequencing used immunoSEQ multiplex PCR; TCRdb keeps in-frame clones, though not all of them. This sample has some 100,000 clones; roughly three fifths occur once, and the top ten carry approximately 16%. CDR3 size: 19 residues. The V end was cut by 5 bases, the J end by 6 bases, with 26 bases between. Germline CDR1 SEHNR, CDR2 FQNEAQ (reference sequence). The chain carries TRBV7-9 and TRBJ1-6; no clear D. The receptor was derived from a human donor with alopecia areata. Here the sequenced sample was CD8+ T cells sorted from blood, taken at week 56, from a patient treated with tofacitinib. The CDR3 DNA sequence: TGTGCCAGCAGCAAAACCCCTGACCGACCCAGCCTCATTAATTCACCCCTCCACTTT. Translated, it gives CASSKTPDRPSLINSPLHF.